This is a list of T cell receptor beta chains from one sample in a study. Each CDR3 protein is one row after TCRdb ran MiXCR on the 5' RACE reads. The data hold about 9,000 distinct CDR3 sequences, with around 44% observed a single time. The sequencing input was Tregs sorted from a lymph node. These receptors were collected from a female donor with breast cancer. The conserved cysteine and the conserved F or W are not part of the CDR3 here.

>TRBV5-5|TRBJ2-7
ASSLEVASGRATYEQY
>TRBV20-1|TRBJ1-2
SAEGPNYGYT
>TRBV4-1|TRBJ1-1
ASSQDLTVQRGFDTEAF
>TRBV27|TRBJ2-2
ATTRIGGAYTGELF
>TRBV5-1|TRBJ2-1
ASTKVTGHEQF
>TRBV7-3|TRBJ2-3
ASSLWPGTDTQY
>TRBV6-5|TRBJ2-6
ASSSYRAGANVLT
>TRBV28|TRBJ2-7
ASSLYRVGYEQY
>TRBV7-9|TRBJ2-5
ASSPRPWGAPQETQY
>TRBV4-1|TRBJ2-2
ASSQQATGELF
>TRBV29-1|TRBJ2-7
SVVDTSYEQY
>TRBV15|TRBJ2-3
ATSRYRDTEATDTQY
>TRBV4-1|TRBJ2-7
ASSQDFGAGTYEQY
>TRBV9|TRBJ2-1
ASSVAGGPANEQF
>TRBV5-1|TRBJ2-3
ASSLAGPTLGRADTQY
>TRBV20-1|TRBJ2-3
SASHREGPDTQY
>TRBV10-2|TRBJ1-5
ASSEGTGVLYSNQPQH
>TRBV7-6|TRBJ2-3
ASSLVWGRPPDTQY
>TRBV9|TRBJ2-1
ASSVGQASSEQF
>TRBV7-3|TRBJ2-2
ASSPLPVGTSGTGELF
>TRBV12-3/TRBV12-4|TRBJ1-6
ASSGGDAYNSPLH
>TRBV20-1|TRBJ2-4
SASDRGRWENIPY
>TRBV5-6|TRBJ1-5
ASSLGQGANQPQH
>TRBV4-1|TRBJ2-3
ASSFTSGGTDTQY
>TRBV7-9|TRBJ1-1
ASSQTVNTEAF
>TRBV7-3|TRBJ1-1
ASSSRGGTEAF
>TRBV9|TRBJ2-5
ASSSAGTSGVQETQY
>TRBV4-1|TRBJ2-1
ASSSGASSYNEQF
>TRBV12-3/TRBV12-4|TRBJ1-2
ASSPSVYGYT
>TRBV4-1|TRBJ1-3
ASSLRASGNTIY
>TRBV20-1|TRBJ2-7
SARGTGLAAAFYEQY
>TRBV4-1|TRBJ2-1
ASSPGANEQF
>TRBV20-1|TRBJ2-2
SAKLAGGGNTGELF
>TRBV9|TRBJ2-7
ASSVADVSYEQY
>TRBV4-1|TRBJ2-3
ASSQEAGGVGDTQY